Listed below are T cell receptor beta chains from one sample, sequenced in a study of T cells in Graves' hyperthyroidism and ophthalmopathy. TCRdb ran MiXCR on the multiplex PCR reads and lists one entry per CDR3 protein. The repertoire has under 700,000 distinct CDR3 sequences, 15% to 20% of them found once; the top ten carry roughly 18%. What was sequenced was blood. Receptors originate from a woman aged 18-29 years with Graves' hyperthyroidism. Each CDR3 is given with its conserved first and last residue. Each record gives: clone size, V gene, J gene, D gene, CDR3 protein, CDR3 DNA. D genes are given only for firm matches. The size field is filled for only some rows; it gives once, few, many or a size class.

many,TRBV12-3/TRBV12-4,TRBJ2-1,-,CASSPGGPKANEQFF,TGTGCCAGCAGCCCCGGGGGCCCCAAGGCCAATGAGCAGTTCTTC
-,TRBV18,TRBJ1-3,TRBD1,CASSPWRGQAGNTIYF,TGTGCCAGCTCACCATGGAGGGGGCAAGCTGGAAACACCATATATTTT
many,TRBV5-1,TRBJ2-3,-,CASSIRDSTDTQYF,TGCGCCAGCAGCATACGGGACTCCACAGATACGCAGTATTTT
few,TRBV5-1,TRBJ1-1,-,CASSPSGTSNTEAFF,TGCGCCAGCAGCCCATCAGGGACCTCAAACACTGAAGCTTTCTTT
few,TRBV6-1,TRBJ1-6,-,CASRSRSGNSPLHF,TGTGCCAGCAGGTCCCGCAGCGGGAATTCACCCCTCCACTTT
-,TRBV12-3/TRBV12-4,TRBJ2-7,TRBD2,CASSPQRTSGGVNYEQYF,TGTGCCAGCAGTCCACAACGGACTAGCGGGGGGGTTAACTACGAGCAGTACTTC
-,TRBV7-9,TRBJ1-6,TRBD1,CASSTMTGSGSPLHF,TGTGCCAGCAGCACGATGACAGGGTCGGGTTCACCCCTCCACTTT
few,TRBV20-1,TRBJ1-4,-,CSARDPDEKLFF,TGCAGTGCTAGAGACCCGGACGAAAAACTGTTTTTT
few,TRBV19,TRBJ1-6,-,CASSPLPGSSNSPLHF,TGTGCCAGTAGTCCCCTGCCGGGGTCTAGTAATTCACCCCTCCACTTT
few,TRBV19,TRBJ2-1,-,CASSIFSYNEQFF,TGTGCCAGTAGTATCTTCAGCTACAATGAGCAGTTCTTC
-,TRBV5-1,TRBJ2-1,TRBD2,CASRGTSSYNEQFF,TGCGCCAGCAGGGGGACTAGCTCCTACAATGAGCAGTTCTTC
-,TRBV4-2,TRBJ2-7,TRBD2,CASSQGPGAGDAYEQYF,TGTGCCAGCAGCCAAGGACCAGGCGCGGGGGATGCCTACGAGCAGTACTTC
many,TRBV20-1,TRBJ2-1,-,CSAPFLARSYNEQFF,TGCAGTGCGCCGTTTCTCGCTCGCTCCTACAATGAGCAGTTCTTC
-,TRBV25-1,TRBJ2-7,-,CASSGRGTYPAYEQYF,TGTGCCAGCAGTGGGCGCGGGACATATCCTGCCTACGAGCAGTACTTC
-,TRBV20-1,TRBJ2-1,TRBD2,CSARDYAGGSNEQFF,TGCAGTGCTAGAGATTATGCGGGAGGGTCCAATGAGCAGTTCTTC
few,TRBV24-1,TRBJ2-1,TRBD2,CATSDSGTSGRRNEQFF,TGTGCCACCAGTGATTCCGGGACTAGCGGGAGAAGGAATGAGCAGTTCTTC
many,TRBV20-1,TRBJ2-1,TRBD2,CSARRDYSDEQFF,TGCAGTGCTCGCCGGGACTATTCTGATGAGCAGTTCTTC
-,TRBV25-1,TRBJ2-3,TRBD2,CASSDSGSGSDTQYF,TGTGCCAGCAGCGATAGCGGGAGTGGATCCGATACGCAGTATTTT
-,TRBV24-1,TRBJ2-3,TRBD2,CATSDPSGRQLDTQYF,TGTGCCACCAGTGATCCTAGCGGGAGACAATTGGATACGCAGTATTTT
few,TRBV9,TRBJ2-1,TRBD2,CASSVSGGPYNEQFF,TGTGCCAGCAGCGTTAGCGGGGGGCCTTACAATGAGCAGTTCTTC
-,TRBV29-1,TRBJ1-5,-,CSVARGGNQPQHF,TGCAGCGTTGCTAGGGGTGGCAATCAGCCCCAGCATTTT
-,TRBV24-1,TRBJ1-5,-,CAIPGYSSLYQPQHF,TGTGCCATACCGGGTTACAGTTCCCTTTATCAGCCCCAGCATTTT
few,TRBV6-1,TRBJ2-1,TRBD2,CASSALAGGLQEYNEQFF,TGTGCCAGCAGTGCCCTAGCGGGAGGCCTCCAGGAGTACAATGAGCAGTTCTTC
few,TRBV20-1,TRBJ2-7,TRBD1,CSAVAGDRAYEQYF,TGCAGTGCAGTTGCCGGGGACAGAGCCTACGAGCAGTACTTC
few,TRBV6-2/TRBV6-3,TRBJ2-7,-,CASSYKISYEQYF,TGTGCCAGCAGTTACAAGATCTCATACGAGCAGTACTTC